The 6 T cell receptor beta chains reported below all come from one sample, sequenced in a study of blood T cell repertoires in COVID-19. Sequenced by immunoSEQ multiplex PCR; TCRdb stores in-frame clones only, minus some. The sample lists approximately 240,000 clones; 80% to 95% were seen once. The material sequenced was PBMCs or T cells enriched from blood (not recorded which). The receptors shown here come from a woman aged 18-30 years who had recovered from COVID-19.

This chain uses TRBV2 with TRBJ1-4, with D unresolved. Germline V gene sequence: CDR1 SNHLY, CDR2 FYNNEI. Trimming took 3 bases from V and 9 from J, leaving 8 bases between them. The CDR3 spans 12 residues. CDR3 sequence (DNA): TGTGCCAGCAGTGACCCAGTTAAAAAACTGTTTTTT. Amino acids: CASSDPVKKLFF.

J is TRBJ1-1 and V is TRBV4-3, with TRBD1 matching over 7 bases. This CDR3 region has 15 residues. Germline trimming cut 0 bases from V and 3 bases from J; bases unmatched to any gene: 4. Germline V gene lookup returns CDR1 LGHNA and CDR2 YSLEER. The CDR3 is CASSQEVTGYTEAFF. CDR3 sequence (DNA): TGCGCCAGCAGCCAAGAGGTGACAGGGTACACTGAAGCTTTCTTT.

About this clone: The same CDR3 is also encoded by other DNA sequences in this sample. The CDR3 sequence: CASSIGGMNTEAFF. In DNA form, the CDR3 reads TGTGCCAGTAGTATTGGGGGGATGAACACTGAAGCTTTCTTT. The chain couples TRBV19 to TRBJ1-1, with TRBD1 as a possible D gene (5 bases). The CDR3 contains 14 residues. Deletions cut 3 bases from V and 0 bases from J, with 8 bases between. Germline CDR1 and CDR2: LNHDA and SQIVND (reference sequence).

This chain links TRBV28 with TRBJ1-5, with TRBD1 matching over 9 bases. This CDR3 is 15 amino acids long. Germline CDR1 MDHEN, CDR2 SYDVKM. V lost 4 bases and J lost 3; bases outside the gene matches: 4. The CDR3 sequence is CASSWGQGINQPQHF. The CDR3 coding sequence is TGTGCCAGCAGTTGGGGACAGGGTATCAATCAGCCCCAGCATTTT.

The chain combines TRBV7-9 with TRBJ1-4, with D perhaps matching TRBD1 (6 bases). Per germline, CDR1 SEHNR and CDR2 FQNEAQ (reference sequence). The CDR3 covers 14 residues. Deletions cut 1 base from V and 7 bases from J, with 10 bases between. The CDR3 region is CASSLGQASEKLFF. The CDR3 DNA is TGTGCCAGCAGCTTAGGACAGGCGAGTGAAAAACTGTTTTTT.

The CDR3 loop reads CASSLDQAGRTEAFF. The CDR3 DNA is TGTGCCAGCAGCTTAGATCAGGCAGGGCGAACTGAAGCTTTCTTT. The chain has TRBV7-6 and TRBJ1-1; a possible D gene is TRBD1 (5 bases). This CDR3 is 15 amino acids long. The germline CDR1 and CDR2 sequences are SGHVS and FNYEAQ. V lost 1 base and J lost 5, with 14 bases in between.